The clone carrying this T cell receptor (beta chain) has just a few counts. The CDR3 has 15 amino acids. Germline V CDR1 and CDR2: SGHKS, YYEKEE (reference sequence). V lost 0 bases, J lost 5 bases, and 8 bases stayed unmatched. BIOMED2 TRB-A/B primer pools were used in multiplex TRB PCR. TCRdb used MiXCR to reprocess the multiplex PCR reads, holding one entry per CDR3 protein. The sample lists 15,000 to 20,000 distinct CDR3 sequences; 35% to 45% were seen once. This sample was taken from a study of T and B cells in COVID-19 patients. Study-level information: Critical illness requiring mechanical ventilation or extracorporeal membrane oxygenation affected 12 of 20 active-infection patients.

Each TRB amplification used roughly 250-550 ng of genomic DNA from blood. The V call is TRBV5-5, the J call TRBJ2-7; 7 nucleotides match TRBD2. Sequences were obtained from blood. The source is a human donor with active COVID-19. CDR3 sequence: CASSLAQGGYHEQYV. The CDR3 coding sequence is TGTGCCAGCAGCTTGGCCCAGGGAGGGTACCACGAGCAGTACGTC.